Listed below are T cell receptor beta chains from one sample, sequenced in a study of T cells in Graves' hyperthyroidism and ophthalmopathy. TCRdb re-analysed the multiplex PCR reads in MiXCR, keeping a single row per CDR3 protein. This table has around 250,000 distinct CDR3 sequences, approximately 23% appearing once. Sequenced input: blood. All receptors come from a woman between 35 and 50 years old with Graves' ophthalmopathy. Each CDR3 is given with its conserved first and last residue. A D gene is named only where the DNA matches it firmly. Size is omitted from some rows. Given values are once, few, many or a class for expanded clones.

D	V	J	size	CDR3	DNA
TRBD1	TRBV13	TRBJ2-7	many	CASSLGSGTGGYEQYF	TGTGCCAGCAGCTTAGGATCGGGGACAGGGGGCTACGAGCAGTACTTC
-	TRBV28	TRBJ1-1	many	CASIPGGGTEAFF	TGTGCCAGCATCCCCGGCGGGGGCACTGAAGCTTTCTTT
-	TRBV5-1	TRBJ2-2	many	CASSLARTPANTGELFF	TGCGCCAGCAGCTTGGCCAGGACACCCGCGAACACCGGGGAGCTGTTTTTT
-	TRBV6-1	TRBJ2-7	many	CASTASGKGYEQYF	TGTGCCAGCACCGCCTCAGGTAAAGGCTACGAGCAGTACTTC
TRBD2	TRBV6-6	TRBJ2-5	many	CASRPPAVLAGGKETQYF	TGTGCCAGCAGACCTCCGGCTGTGCTAGCGGGAGGGAAAGAGACCCAGTACTTC
TRBD1	TRBV6-5	TRBJ1-1	many	CASLRGRGIVTEAFF	TGTGCCAGCCTCCGAGGCAGGGGGATAGTAACTGAAGCTTTCTTT
TRBD1	TRBV19	TRBJ1-5	many	CASSPQGVGQPQHF	TGTGCCAGTAGTCCTCAGGGGGTGGGTCAGCCCCAGCATTTT
TRBD2	TRBV4-1	TRBJ2-7	many	CASSQDTSGRYYEQYF	TGCGCCAGCAGCCAAGATACTAGCGGGAGGTACTACGAGCAGTACTTC
-	TRBV2	TRBJ1-5	many	CASRPGQWFGQPQHF	TGTGCCAGCAGACCCGGACAGTGGTTCGGTCAGCCCCAGCATTTT
TRBD2	TRBV10-3	TRBJ2-2	many	CAISPGLAGHGELFF	TGTGCCATCAGTCCGGGACTAGCGGGACACGGGGAGCTGTTTTTT
-	TRBV5-6	TRBJ1-6	many	CASSTGTIGSPLHF	TGTGCCAGCAGCACCGGGACCATAGGTTCACCCCTCCACTTT
-	TRBV6-2/TRBV6-3	TRBJ2-2	-	CASSYSNRGSGELFF	TGTGCCAGCAGTTACTCGAATCGGGGATCCGGGGAGCTGTTTTTT
TRBD1	TRBV28	TRBJ2-7	many	CASRETGVYEQYF	TGTGCCAGCAGGGAAACAGGGGTCTACGAGCAGTACTTC
-	TRBV20-1	TRBJ2-4	many	CSSEAQLAKNIQYF	TGCAGTTCTGAAGCCCAGCTAGCCAAAAACATTCAGTACTTC
TRBD1	TRBV13	TRBJ2-7	-	CASSLRRDSAWGEQYF	TGTGCCAGCAGCCTCCGACGGGACAGCGCTTGGGGCGAGCAGTACTTC
TRBD1	TRBV6-5	TRBJ2-7	many	CASSYSWDRGEQYF	TGTGCCAGCAGTTACTCATGGGACAGGGGCGAGCAGTACTTC
TRBD1	TRBV12-3/TRBV12-4	TRBJ1-5	-	CASILEGTADQPQHF	TGTGCCAGCATCTTGGAGGGGACAGCTGATCAGCCCCAGCATTTT
TRBD1	TRBV28	TRBJ2-7	-	CASSFPMPGDRGYEQYF	TGTGCCAGCAGTTTCCCCATGCCCGGCGACAGGGGTTACGAGCAGTACTTC
-	TRBV28	TRBJ1-1	many	CASSSSRRVVNTEAFF	TGTGCCAGCAGCTCATCTCGCAGGGTAGTGAACACTGAAGCTTTCTTT
-	TRBV6-1	TRBJ1-5	-	CASSDQPQHF	TGTGCCAGCAGTGATCAGCCCCAGCATTTT
-	TRBV11-3	TRBJ2-3	many	CASSLGASTDTQYF	TGTGCCAGCAGCTTAGGGGCTAGCACAGATACGCAGTATTTT
-	TRBV6-1	TRBJ1-2	many	CASSRETGSSNYGYTF	TGTGCCAGCAGTCGTGAAACAGGGTCGTCTAACTATGGCTACACCTTC